This T cell receptor (beta chain) is from a study of blood T cells in healthy people across ages. V was pared by 6 bases and J by 2 bases, with 7 bases of the junction left unmatched. Per the germline V gene, CDR1 is LNHDA and CDR2 is SQIVND (reference sequence). The CDR3 covers 15 residues. Sample-barcoded 5' priming and a J-beta primer mix drove a second PCR of roughly 7 to 11 cycles. Researchers report that each sample yielded at least 2.5 million CDR3-containing paired-end reads. TCRdb re-called the 5' RACE reads through MiXCR, storing one row per CDR3 protein. The sample has fewer than 900,000 distinct CDR3 sequences, 43% seen once; the top ten hold about 20%.

Source material: blood. The TCR sequence derives from a woman in her sixties in good health. This chain connects TRBV19 to TRBJ2-3; TRBD1 matches 8 bases. The CDR3: CASRKAGGSTDTQYF. In nucleotides, the CDR3 is TGTGCCAGTAGGAAGGCAGGGGGCTCCACAGATACGCAGTATTTT.